The 24 T cell receptor beta chains listed next were all sequenced from one sample in a study of shared clonotypes between healthy human individuals. Sequencing was performed with immunoSEQ multiplex PCR; in TCRdb, only in-frame clones are kept and a portion is missing. The sample records more than 550,000 clones, less than 95% being singletons. Specimen: memory CD8+ T cells from PBMCs. Regarding subset: CD45RO+ cells pooled with CCR7-negative TemRA cells. The receptors derive from a young man in good health. Some clones in this sample may be carry-over from other donors' samples.

V is TRBV5-1 and J is TRBJ2-1, with a weak D call TRBD1 (6 bases). The V gene's germline CDR1 is SGHRS and CDR2 YFSETQ. The length of the CDR3 is 18 residues. V lost 0 bases and J 8 bases, leaving 24 bases between the germline ends. The CDR3, as DNA: TGCGCCAGCAGCTTGGACAGGGAAAGCCCCCTCTGGTATGATGAGCAGTTCTTC. Its translation is CASSLDRESPLWYDEQFF.

The rearrangement joins TRBV7-9 to TRBJ2-1; TRBD1 is a possible D gene (5 bases). This CDR3 region has 16 residues. V shed 5 bases and J shed 0 bases, with 14 bases lying between them. The germline V gene has CDR1 SEHNR and CDR2 FQNEAQ (reference sequence). This CDR3 reads CASSPTTVNSYNEQFF. The CDR3 DNA is TGTGCCAGCAGCCCGACGACAGTCAACTCCTACAATGAGCAGTTCTTC.

The V and J genes are TRBV11-2 and TRBJ2-1; possibly TRBD1 or TRBD2 for D (6 bases each). Germline lookup yields CDR1 SGHAT and CDR2 FQNNGV. The CDR3 contains 19 residues. V was trimmed by 0 bases and J by 0 bases, leaving 18 bases between them. CDR3 in amino acids: CASSLDLSGGGGSYNEQFF. CDR3 in DNA: TGTGCCAGCAGCTTAGACCTAAGTGGTGGAGGGGGCTCCTACAATGAGCAGTTCTTC.

Points on this clone: Sequence at one end of the junction differs from germline and may be a read error. At the DNA level, this CDR3 is encoded by other sequences in the same sample as well. The V call is TRBV30, the J call TRBJ1-2; the D is unclear. CDR1 is GTSNPN and CDR2 is SVGIG in the germline V gene (reference sequence). The CDR3 has 12 amino acids. The CDR3 loop reads CAWSVGGSGYTF. CDR3 DNA sequence: TGCGCCTGGAGTGTAGGAGGGTCTGGCTACACCTTC.

The chain uses TRBV15 and TRBJ1-5; maybe TRBD1 (5 bases). CDR1 and CDR2 (germline): LNHNV, YYDKDF (reference sequence). This CDR3 comprises 16 residues. Trimming left V 0 bases short and J 1 base short, with 10 bases between. CDR3 protein: CATSRDWRGSNQPQHF. For the CDR3, the DNA is TGTGCCACCAGCAGAGATTGGCGGGGGAGCAATCAGCCCCAGCATTTT.

V is TRBV27 and J is TRBJ1-1; D is possibly TRBD1 (5 bases). Germline CDR1 is MNHEY and CDR2 is SMNVEV (reference sequence). Trimming took 4 bases from V and 10 from J, leaving 10 bases between them. The CDR3 has 11 residues. CDR3 in amino acids: CASSSSTGAFF. The DNA of the CDR3 is TGTGCCAGCAGTTCCTCCACAGGAGCTTTCTTT.

The chain recombines TRBV6-1 with TRBJ2-2, with a tentative D call TRBD2 (5 bases). From germline, CDR1 is MNHNS and CDR2 SASEGT. The CDR3 length is 15 residues. V was pared by 4 bases and J by 2 bases, with 11 bases between. The chain's CDR3 is CASSVPTRNTGELFF. Here the CDR3 DNA reads TGTGCCAGCAGTGTTCCTACTAGAAACACCGGGGAGCTGTTTTTT.

Turning to this clone: This specimen includes other DNA sequences encoding the same CDR3. V gene TRBV9 combines with J gene TRBJ2-2; TRBD2 agrees at 12 bases. The CDR3 covers 17 residues. Germline values: CDR1 SGDLS, CDR2 YYNGEE. Trimming removed 1 base from V and 3 bases from J; junction bases left unmatched: 4. In DNA form, the CDR3 reads TGTGCCAGCAGCGTAAGTCTAGCGGGAGGGCACACCGGGGAGCTGTTTTTT. Translating gives CASSVSLAGGHTGELFF.

This clone was seen once. This chain connects TRBV5-4 to TRBJ2-5, with 10 bases lining up with TRBD1. The germline V gene encodes CDR1 SGHNT and CDR2 YYREEE (reference sequence). J gave up 4 bases and V 5 bases, and 5 bases lay outside the gene matches. The CDR3 spans 14 residues. CDR3 sequence: CASRDRGIRETQYF. The CDR3 nucleotides are TGTGCCAGCAGGGACAGGGGGATACGAGAGACCCAGTACTTC.

This sequence joins TRBV7-9 and TRBJ1-6; D is undetermined. The CDR3 sequence is 14 residues long. Germline-derived CDR1 and CDR2 are SEHNR and FQNEAQ (reference sequence). Trimming took off 5 bases at V and 10 bases at J, with 15 bases between the two ends. Here the CDR3 reads CASSPTGKESPLHF. CDR3 DNA sequence: TGTGCCAGCAGCCCCACGGGAAAGGAATCACCCCTCCACTTT.

This chain joins TRBV6-5 and TRBJ1-4; D may be TRBD1 (5 bases). The V end lost 8 bases, the J end lost 8 bases, and 18 bases lay between the germline ends. Germline loops: CDR1 MNHEY, CDR2 SVGAGI. The CDR3 is made up of 14 amino acids. CDR3 DNA: TGTGCCAGCCGGGGACTGAATGGGTACGAAAAACTGTTTTTT. Its translation: CASRGLNGYEKLFF.

The chain carries TRBV7-2 and TRBJ2-3; TRBD2 aligns across 7 bases. Germline lookup yields CDR1 SGHTA and CDR2 FQGNSA. Unmatched junction bases numbered 10, after V lost 5 bases and J lost 2 bases. This CDR3 spans 16 amino acids. As DNA, the CDR3 is TGTGCCAGCAGCACCCGTCCGGGACTACACACAGATACGCAGTATTTT. This sequence encodes CASSTRPGLHTDTQYF.

The chain is built from TRBV19 and TRBJ1-2; D remains ambiguous. Germline V gene sequence: CDR1 LNHDA, CDR2 SQIVND (reference sequence). The CDR3 consists of 12 residues. V dropped 10 bases and J dropped 4 bases, with 13 bases sitting between them. CDR3 sequence (DNA): TGTGCCACTACCCCGGAGGGCTATGGCTACACCTTC. Protein: CATTPEGYGYTF. The variable domain in full, completed from reference TRBV19 and TRBJ1-2, reads DGGITQSPKYLFRKEGQNVTLSCEQNLNHDAMYWYRQDPGQGLRLIYYSQIVNDFQKGDIAEGYSVSREKKESFPLTVTSAQKNPTAFYLCATTPEGYGYTFGSGTRLTVV.

The sample holds many counts of this clone. Other DNA sequences in the sample encode the same CDR3. The chain is built from TRBV9 and TRBJ1-2, with no clear D. V gave up 0 bases and J gave up 5 bases, with 11 bases separating them. Germline V lookup: CDR1 SGDLS, CDR2 YYNGEE. The CDR3 consists of 14 residues. CDR3 nucleotides: TGTGCCAGCAGCGTAGGTGGAGGGCTGTATGGCTACACCTTC. Amino acids: CASSVGGGLYGYTF.

V usage is TRBV4-1 and J usage is TRBJ1-1; D might be TRBD1 (5 bases). Germline CDR1 MGHRA, CDR2 YSYEKL. Trimming took off 4 bases at V and 6 bases at J, with 12 bases between the two ends. The CDR3 runs 13 residues. CDR3 nucleotide sequence: TGCGCCAGCAGCCCCCGCGGGGCCCCTGAAGCTTTCTTT. Its protein is CASSPRGAPEAFF.

V gene TRBV7-7 combines with J gene TRBJ2-3; 12 bases fit TRBD2. From germline, CDR1 is SSHAT and CDR2 FNYEAQ (reference sequence). J was trimmed by 4 bases and V by 1 base; bases with no gene match: 9. This CDR3 is 18 amino acids long. The CDR3 coding sequence is TGTGCCAGCAGCTTAGGTCTAGCGGGAGGGCCGCGGGCAGATACGCAGTATTTT. It yields the protein CASSLGLAGGPRADTQYF.

The gene calls are TRBV5-6 and TRBJ1-1; D might be TRBD1 (6 bases). CDR3 length equals 12 residues. Germline CDR1 SGHDT, CDR2 YYEEEE. Between the trimmed V and J ends, which lost 7 bases and 5 bases, there was a span of 12 bases. The CDR3: CASGLGGTEAFF. CDR3 DNA: TGTGCCAGCGGATTAGGGGGAACTGAAGCTTTCTTT. Variable domain in full (rest from reference TRBV5-6 and TRBJ1-1): DAGVTQSPTHLIKTRGQQVTLRCSPKSGHDTVSWYQQALGQGPQFIFQYYEEEERQRGNFPDRFSGHQFPNYSSELNVNALLLGDSALYLCASGLGGTEAFFGQGTRLTVV.

The V call is TRBV28, the J call TRBJ1-3; perhaps TRBD1 as D (5 bases). This CDR3 contains 13 residues. Germline CDR1 MDHEN, CDR2 SYDVKM. Trimming pared 4 bases from V and 8 bases from J, leaving 12 bases between. The CDR3: CASSYPRGDTIYF. In nucleotides, the CDR3 is TGTGCCAGCAGTTACCCAAGGGGAGACACCATATATTTT.

This clone appeared a single time. Other DNA variants within this sample encode the same CDR3. The gene calls are TRBV9 and TRBJ1-3; no firm D call. The CDR3 spans 11 residues. Germline CDR1 reads SGDLS; CDR2 reads YYNGEE. The ends were cut back, 5 bases at V and 4 bases at J, with 4 bases in the middle. The CDR3 DNA is TGTGCCAGCAGTTCCGGAAACACCATATATTTT. This gives the protein CASSSGNTIYF.

V is TRBV29-1 and J is TRBJ2-1, with 7 bases matching TRBD1. CDR3 length equals 14 residues. Germline CDR1 reads SQVTM; CDR2 reads ANQGSEA. The trim removed 3 bases at V and 6 bases at J, leaving 8 bases unmatched. This CDR3 reads CSVDVDRPGNEQFF. The CDR3 DNA is TGCAGCGTTGATGTGGACAGGCCCGGCAATGAGCAGTTCTTC.

The chain has TRBV5-6 and TRBJ2-1; D is perhaps TRBD2 (6 bases). Trimming shortened V by 2 bases and J by 6 bases, and 24 bases separated the two germline ends. The CDR3 consists of 18 residues. CDR1 is SGHDT and CDR2 is YYEEEE in the germline V gene. The CDR3 bases are TGTGCCAGCAGCTTAGTTTATCTTACGCGGGAAGGTAGCAATGAGCAGTTCTTC. This encodes CASSLVYLTREGSNEQFF.

The chain employs TRBV15 and TRBJ2-1; 10 positions match TRBD2. The J segment lost 0 bases and the V segment lost 1 base, leaving 21 bases of the junction unmatched. Germline V lookup: CDR1 LNHNV, CDR2 YYDKDF (reference sequence). This CDR3 is 23 amino acids long. DNA of the CDR3: TGTGCCACCAGCAGAGCCGGACTCCTACCGGGGCTAGCGGGAGATTTCTCCTACAATGAGCAGTTCTTC. This encodes CATSRAGLLPGLAGDFSYNEQFF.

This chain connects TRBV23-1 to TRBJ2-7; D not resolved. TRBV23-1 is labeled an ORF, and its function is uncertain. The ends were cut back, 0 bases at V and 2 bases at J, with 17 bases in the middle. The CDR3 contains 17 residues. CDR3 DNA sequence: TGCGCCAGCAGTCAATCGTATTCTTCAGTTAATACCTACGAGCAGTACTTC. The encoded protein is CASSQSYSSVNTYEQYF.

The chain joins TRBV9 to TRBJ2-3, with 9 bases lining up with TRBD2. The CDR3 loop spans 15 amino acids. The germline gives CDR1 SGDLS, CDR2 YYNGEE. Losses at the gene ends were 3 bases for V and 1 base for J; bases not matched to a gene: 3. As DNA, the CDR3 is TGTGCCAGCAGCGGCATAGCGGGAGGCACAGATACGCAGTATTTT. It specifies CASSGIAGGTDTQYF.